Listed below are T cell receptor beta chains from one sample, sequenced in a study of molecular identifiers for immune sequencing clone quantification. Each CDR3 protein gets one entry after TCRdb re-called the PCR reads with MiXCR. The sample gives approximately 10,000 distinct CDR3 sequences, approximately 14% of which show up once; 1.5% is in the top ten. Sequenced material: naive CD8+ T cells from blood, with Jurkat cell RNA spiked in. All receptors come from a human donor in good health. Some libraries in this study had Jurkat cell RNA spiked in. Each CDR3 is given without its conserved first and last residue.

TRBV27,TRBJ2-1,ASSPVAGAPSEQF
TRBV4-3,TRBJ2-7,ASSQDRDYRLEQY
TRBV27,TRBJ2-6,ASSFLLSGANVLT
TRBV20-1,TRBJ2-3,SAREPGLALLSADTQY
TRBV6-6,TRBJ2-1,ASSYSTGRLTTYNEQF
TRBV14,TRBJ2-7,ASSLWTGSEQY
TRBV4-2,TRBJ2-7,ASSQAGNEQY
TRBV4-1,TRBJ1-2,ASSQDRQGDYGYT
TRBV27,TRBJ2-3,ASSFPQQENTQY
TRBV6-5,TRBJ2-7,ASSYWTGGGTDEQY
TRBV6-5,TRBJ1-1,ASTRDRGTEAF
TRBV11-2,TRBJ2-7,ASSPGLGHEQY
TRBV4-3,TRBJ2-7,ASSQDHSGGKSSYEQY
TRBV27,TRBJ2-5,ASSLSRGPYYQETQY